This T cell receptor (beta chain) originates from a study of post-analysis software for immune sequencing data. Study information: Patients had relapsing-remitting, secondary progressive or progressive-relapsing multiple sclerosis; some lacked subtype.

General study findings and limits: TRBV5-6, TRBV5-1 and TRBV20-1 were among four to six TRBV segments more frequent in patients than controls. People with multiple sclerosis had a significantly lower normalized Chao1 diversity than controls did. Strong same-batch co-clustering of samples appeared with F measure clustering.

The ends were cut back, 3 bases at V and 7 bases at J, with 19 bases in the middle. This CDR3 region has 15 residues. Germline V CDR1 and CDR2: DFQATT, SNEGSKA (reference sequence). A note on this clonotype: Its specificity is not known.

Carried by the TCR beta cDNA libraries were unique molecular identifiers. Once about 0.95 to 10 million T cells were used, approximately 520,000 cDNA molecules resulted. Each CDR3 protein gets one entry after TCRdb re-called the PCR reads with MiXCR. The sample lists some 800,000 distinct CDR3 sequences, 46% occurring once. The TCR was taken from a girl between 10 and 17 years old with multiple sclerosis. What was sequenced was blood. V usage is TRBV20-1 and J usage is TRBJ1-5, with unresolved D. The CDR3: CSASSQLVEGQPQHF. The CDR3 nucleotides are TGCAGTGCTAGTTCACAGTTAGTGGAGGGACAGCCCCAGCATTTT.